The clone carrying this T cell receptor (beta chain) has a handful of counts. The antigen is not known. This entry belongs to a study of Graves' ophthalmopathy and Graves' hyperthyroidism. Turning to the study itself: At initial diagnosis, peripheral blood was obtained, and this preceded any treatment. Study-wide findings and caveats: Clonotypes were expanded in thyroid at above 0.001 frequency, and most also appeared in blood. Distinction of ophthalmopathy from stable hyperthyroidism by a 13-signature model reached approximately 88% sensitivity and more than 65% specificity.

Additional autoimmune diseases, uncontrolled infections, pregnancy or lactation disqualified patients. Transcripts of RNA were the source for amplifying TCR beta CDR3 regions. HTBI-primed first-round RT-PCR preceded second-round multiplex PCR. Each CDR3 protein gets one entry after TCRdb re-called the multiplex PCR reads with MiXCR. The sample includes 740,000 or so distinct CDR3 sequences, roughly two fifths of them seen just once. The CDR3 runs to 15 residues. Trimming stripped 1 base from V and 1 base from J, with 9 bases between. Germline lookup yields CDR1 SGHDT and CDR2 YYEEEE. The specimen was peripheral blood. The sequence was obtained from an adult man with Graves' ophthalmopathy. The rearrangement joins TRBV5-6 to TRBJ1-3; D unclear. The CDR3: CASSLLVGSGNTIYF. As DNA, the CDR3 is TGTGCCAGCAGCTTGTTGGTGGGATCTGGAAACACCATATATTTT. Supplemented by reference TRBV5-6 and TRBJ1-3, the full variable domain reads DAGVTQSPTHLIKTRGQQVTLRCSPKSGHDTVSWYQQALGQGPQFIFQYYEEEERQRGNFPDRFSGHQFPNYSSELNVNALLLGDSALYLCASSLLVGSGNTIYFGEGSWLTVV.